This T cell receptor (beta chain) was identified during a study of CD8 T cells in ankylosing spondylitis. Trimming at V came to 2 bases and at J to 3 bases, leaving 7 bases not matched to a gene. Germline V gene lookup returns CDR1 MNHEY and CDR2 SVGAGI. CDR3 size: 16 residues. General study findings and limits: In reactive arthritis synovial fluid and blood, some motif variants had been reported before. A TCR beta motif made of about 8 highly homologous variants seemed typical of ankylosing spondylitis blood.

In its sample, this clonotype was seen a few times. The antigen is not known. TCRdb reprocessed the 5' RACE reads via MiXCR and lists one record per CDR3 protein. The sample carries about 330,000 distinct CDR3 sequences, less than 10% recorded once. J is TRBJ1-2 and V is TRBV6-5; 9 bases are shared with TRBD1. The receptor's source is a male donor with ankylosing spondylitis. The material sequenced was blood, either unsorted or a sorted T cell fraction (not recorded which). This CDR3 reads CASSYGGQGGDYGYTF. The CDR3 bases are TGTGCCAGCAGTTACGGGGGACAGGGAGGTGACTATGGCTACACCTTC.